The present entry profiles one T cell receptor beta chain with its context. Its antigen is still unknown. The data were obtained in a study of T cell responses to AZD1222 COVID-19 vaccine. The overall study: Second doses at about 4 or about 12 weeks were pooled.

Germline CDR1 SGHNT, CDR2 YYREEE (reference sequence). There are 11 residues in the CDR3. Trimming shortened V by 0 bases and J by 7 bases, and 5 bases separated the two germline ends. Sequenced by immunoSEQ multiplex PCR; TCRdb stores in-frame clones only, minus some. The sample contains about 170,000 clones, 85% to 95% of which appear only once. Study-level findings and limits: Nearly half of spike-specific TCRs reportedly go after variant regions that carry no mutations. An increase in Spike-specific TCR breadth and depth was observed after two AZD1222 doses.

This receptor was identified in an adult in good health. The V and J genes are TRBV5-4 and TRBJ2-7; no firm D call. The sequencing used peripheral blood, collected on day 0 of AZD1222 vaccination. The CDR3 protein is CASSLGQEQYF. The CDR3 nucleotides read TGTGCCAGCAGCTTGGGTCAAGAGCAGTACTTC.